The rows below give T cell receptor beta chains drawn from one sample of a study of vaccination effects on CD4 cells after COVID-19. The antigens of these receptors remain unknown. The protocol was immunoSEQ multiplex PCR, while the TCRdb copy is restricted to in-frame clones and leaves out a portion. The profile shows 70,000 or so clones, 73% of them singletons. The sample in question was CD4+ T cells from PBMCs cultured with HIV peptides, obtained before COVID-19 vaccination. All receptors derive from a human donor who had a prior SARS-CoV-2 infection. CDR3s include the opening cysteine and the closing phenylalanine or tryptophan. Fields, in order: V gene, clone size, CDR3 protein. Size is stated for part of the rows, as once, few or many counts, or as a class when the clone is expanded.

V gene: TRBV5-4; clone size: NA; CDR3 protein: CASSFPQVSYEQYF
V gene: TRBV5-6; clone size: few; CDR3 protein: CASSLDRGRYEQYF
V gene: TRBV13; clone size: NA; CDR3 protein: CAPGPYEQYF
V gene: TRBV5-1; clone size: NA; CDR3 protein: CASRGTVGSGELFF
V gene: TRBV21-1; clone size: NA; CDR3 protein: CASSKEGQDGYNEKLFF
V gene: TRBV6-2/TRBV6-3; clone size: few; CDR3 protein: CASSYPWPGELFF
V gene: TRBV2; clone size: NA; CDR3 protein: CASSDEELQETQYF
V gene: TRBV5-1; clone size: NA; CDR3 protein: CASALLGDPSYNEQFF
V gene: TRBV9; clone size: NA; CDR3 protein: CASSVEQETQYF
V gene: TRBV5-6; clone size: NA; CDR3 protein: CASSRPEGGRYEQYF
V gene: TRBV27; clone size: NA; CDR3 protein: CASSLREASGLSYEQYF
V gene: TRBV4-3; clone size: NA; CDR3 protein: CASSLAVLSSGSYNEQFF
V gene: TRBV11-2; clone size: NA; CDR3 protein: CASSSGQADSYEQYF
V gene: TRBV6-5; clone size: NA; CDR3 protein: CASSLAGIQETQYF
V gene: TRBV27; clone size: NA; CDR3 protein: CASSFRRTNYGYTF
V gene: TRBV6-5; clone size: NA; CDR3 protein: CASSREQGIYEQYF
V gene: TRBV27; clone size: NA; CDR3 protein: CAGSGNEQFF
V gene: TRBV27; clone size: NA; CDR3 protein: CASSRWGAGEQYF
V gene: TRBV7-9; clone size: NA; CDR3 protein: CASSLAGLAGLAVTQYF
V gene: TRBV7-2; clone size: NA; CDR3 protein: CASGGWVSGANVLTF
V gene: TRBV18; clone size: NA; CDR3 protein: CASSPSGLYGNTIYF
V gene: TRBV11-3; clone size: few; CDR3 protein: CASSFPRTGRTEAFF
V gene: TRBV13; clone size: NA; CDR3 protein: CASSFPGPSYGYTF
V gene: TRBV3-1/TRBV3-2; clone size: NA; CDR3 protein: CASSQYGSSPNYGYTF
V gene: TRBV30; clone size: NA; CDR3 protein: CAWKGQANYGYTF